Only a few counts were recorded for the clone carrying this TCR beta chain. This sample is part of a study of T-cell reconstitution after alpha-beta-depleted transplantation in children. Preparation of the TCRbeta library was carried out with unique molecular identifiers. Using its own MiXCR run on the PCR reads, TCRdb lists one record per CDR3 protein. This table holds over 550,000 distinct CDR3 sequences, roughly 10% found once. CDR3 size: 12 residues. V was shortened by 3 bases and J by 5 bases, with 8 bases between the two germline ends. From germline, CDR1 is DFQATT and CDR2 SNEGSKA (reference sequence).

The chain employs TRBV20-1 and TRBJ2-4; the D is unclear. This receptor was taken from a human donor who donated a stem cell graft to a child with acute myeloid leukemia. Sequenced here: PBMCs from the stem cell graft donor, sampled from the stem cell graft. The CDR3 here is CSASRSQNIQYF. The CDR3 nucleotides are TGCAGTGCTAGTAGGTCCCAAAACATTCAGTACTTC.